This record concerns one T cell receptor beta chain sequence. Its antigen is unknown. The data belong to a study of T cell responses to AZD1222 COVID-19 vaccine. Study-wide points: Targeting of unmutated variant regions was reportedly seen in nearly half of spike-specific TCRs. The sample set comprised mostly white British donors with more females, and clonal diversity was possibly underestimated. Two AZD1222 administrations were followed by greater Spike-specific TCR breadth and depth.

TCRdb keeps only in-frame clones here, not all; method: immunoSEQ multiplex PCR. Among roughly 120,000 clones listed, over 75% were seen once. Germline V gene sequence: CDR1 SNHLY, CDR2 FYNNEI. CDR3 length equals 15 residues. Trimming took 6 bases from V and 0 from J; bases not matched to a gene: 7. The source was peripheral blood, collected on day 0 of AZD1222 vaccination. The receptor comes from an adult in good health. V and J are TRBV2 and TRBJ2-7; 8 nucleotides align to TRBD1. CDR3 nucleotide sequence: TGTGCCAGCAGCAGACAGGGGACCTCCTCCTACGAGCAGTACTTC. It encodes CASSRQGTSSYEQYF.